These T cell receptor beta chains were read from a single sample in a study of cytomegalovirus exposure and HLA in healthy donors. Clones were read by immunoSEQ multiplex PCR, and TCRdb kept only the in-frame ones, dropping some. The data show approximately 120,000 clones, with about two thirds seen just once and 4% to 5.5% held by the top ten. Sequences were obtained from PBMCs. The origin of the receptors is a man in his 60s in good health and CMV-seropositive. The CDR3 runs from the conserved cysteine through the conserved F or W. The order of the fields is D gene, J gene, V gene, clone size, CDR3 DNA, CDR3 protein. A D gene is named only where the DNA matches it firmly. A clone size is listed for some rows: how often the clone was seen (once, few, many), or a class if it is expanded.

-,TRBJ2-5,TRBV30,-,TGTGCCTGGAGTGTATCAGCCGGGGGAGAGACCCAGTACTTC,CAWSVSAGGETQYF
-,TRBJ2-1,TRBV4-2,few,TGTGCCAGCAGCCAAAGACTAAGCTCCTACAATGAGCAGTTCTTC,CASSQRLSSYNEQFF
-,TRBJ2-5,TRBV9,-,TGTGCCAGCAGCGTAGGAGGTGGAGAGACCCAGTACTTC,CASSVGGGETQYF
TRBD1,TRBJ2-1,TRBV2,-,TGTGCCAGCAGTGAGGGACAGGGGGCTCGAAATGAGCAGTTCTTC,CASSEGQGARNEQFF
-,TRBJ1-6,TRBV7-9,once,TGTGCCAGCAGCTTACAGGATTCACCCCTCCACTTT,CASSLQDSPLHF
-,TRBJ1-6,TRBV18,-,TGTGCCAGCTCACCTTTCATTACGCGAGGTCAGGGGTCAAGCTCCTATAATTCACCCCTCCACTTT,CASSPFITRGQGSSSYNSPLHF
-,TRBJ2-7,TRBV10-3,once,TGTGCCATCAACCGGGACAAGGCTTCCTACGAGCAGTACTTC,CAINRDKASYEQYF
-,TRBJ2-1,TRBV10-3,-,TGTGCCATCAGTGAGTCGACCGCGGCGAGAAGGAATGAGCAGTTCTTC,CAISESTAARRNEQFF
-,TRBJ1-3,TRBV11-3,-,TGTGCCAGCAGCTTAAATCAGGTGGACACCATATATTTT,CASSLNQVDTIYF
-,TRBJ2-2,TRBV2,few,TGTGCCAGCAGGACGACGTCGGAGAACGGGGAGCTGTTTTTT,CASRTTSENGELFF
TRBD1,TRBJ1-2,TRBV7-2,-,TGTGCCAGCAGGCGAAACCAGGGGGCGCCGGATGGCTACACCTTC,CASRRNQGAPDGYTF
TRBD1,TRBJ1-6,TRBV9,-,TGTGCCAGCAGCGGACAGGGATATAATTCACCCCTCCACTTT,CASSGQGYNSPLHF
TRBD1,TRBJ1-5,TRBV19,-,TGTGCCAGTAGTTCCCGGACAGGGATCGGCCAGCCCCAGCATTTT,CASSSRTGIGQPQHF
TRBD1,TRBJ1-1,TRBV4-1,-,TGCGCCAGCAGCCATCCGACAGGGGGAGGCACTGAAGCTTTCTTT,CASSHPTGGGTEAFF
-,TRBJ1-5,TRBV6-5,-,TGTGCCAGCAGACCCACCACAGGTCGCGGTTCGCCCCAGCATTTT,CASRPTTGRGSPQHF
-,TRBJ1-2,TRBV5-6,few,TGTGCCAGCAGCTTGTTAAGTCGGGATGGCTACACCTTC,CASSLLSRDGYTF
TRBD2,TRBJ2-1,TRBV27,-,TGTGCCAGCAGTTCCGCCCGGGGGGGCTTCAGTAGTGAGCAGTTCTTC,CASSSARGGFSSEQFF
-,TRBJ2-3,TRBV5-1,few,TGCGCCAGCAGCGCACTAGCAATGAGAGATACGCAGTATTTT,CASSALAMRDTQYF
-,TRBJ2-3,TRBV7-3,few,TGTGCCAGCAGCTTAACCCCTCTCTCAGGGGCTCTCCCAGATACGCAGTATTTT,CASSLTPLSGALPDTQYF
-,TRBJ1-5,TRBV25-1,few,TGTGCCAGCAGTGCCGGGAGCAATCAGCCCCAGCATTTT,CASSAGSNQPQHF
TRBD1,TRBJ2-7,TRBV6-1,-,TGTGCCAGCAGGGTTGGGACAGGGAGCTCCTACGAGCAGTACTTC,CASRVGTGSSYEQYF
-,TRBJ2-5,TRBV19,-,TGTGCCAGTAGTTCCCGGACAGAAGAGACCCAGTACTTC,CASSSRTEETQYF
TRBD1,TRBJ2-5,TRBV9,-,TGTGCCAGCAGCGTCCGGACAGGGGGCGAACAGACCCAGTACTTC,CASSVRTGGEQTQYF
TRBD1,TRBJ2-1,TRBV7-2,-,TGTGCCAGCAGCTTAAATGACAGGGGGAATGAGCAGTTCTTC,CASSLNDRGNEQFF
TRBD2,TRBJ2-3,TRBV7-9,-,TGTTCCAGCAGCCCGGGACTATCCACAGATACGCAGTATTTT,CSSSPGLSTDTQYF
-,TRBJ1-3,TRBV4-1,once,TGCGCCAGCAGCCAAGTGTCCGGTTCCGGAAACACCATATATTTT,CASSQVSGSGNTIYF
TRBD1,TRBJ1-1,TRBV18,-,TGTGCCAGCTCTCCCCGACAGGGGGCAACGGGGGGGACTGAAGCTTTCTTT,CASSPRQGATGGTEAFF
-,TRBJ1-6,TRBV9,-,TGTGCCAGCAGCGCAAGTGGGCAAATCGGACAGTCTGGTGATTCACCCCTCCACTTT,CASSASGQIGQSGDSPLHF
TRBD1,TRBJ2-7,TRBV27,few,TGTGCCAGCAGTTGGGGACAGGGGATCGGCGAGCAGTACTTC,CASSWGQGIGEQYF
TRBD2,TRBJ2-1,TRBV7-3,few,TGTGCCAGCAGCTTAATCGGGACTAGCGGGGGGCCGAGCTCCTACAATGAGCAGTTCTTC,CASSLIGTSGGPSSYNEQFF
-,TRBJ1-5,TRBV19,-,TGTGCCAGTACCGAGGTCGGGACTCTCAATCAGCCCCAGCATTTT,CASTEVGTLNQPQHF
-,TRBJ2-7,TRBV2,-,TGTGCCAGTACAGACGGCCTCTCCTACGAGCAGTACTTC,CASTDGLSYEQYF
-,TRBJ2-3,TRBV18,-,TGTGCCAGCTCACCACCGTATCGAGATACGCAGTATTTT,CASSPPYRDTQYF
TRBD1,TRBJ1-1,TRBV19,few,TGTGCCAGTAATCCCAGCAGGGGGGTAGGTGACGCTTTCTTT,CASNPSRGVGDAFF
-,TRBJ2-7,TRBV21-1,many,TGTGCCAGCAGCCTAGTGTGGTGTGACTTATCCACAAGCTACGAGCAGTACTTC,CASSLVWCDLSTSYEQYF
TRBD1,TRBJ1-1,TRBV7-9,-,TGTGCCACCGGGAGGGGGCTTGATGAAGCTTTCTTT,CATGRGLDEAFF
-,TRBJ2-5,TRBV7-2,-,TGTGCCAGCAGCTCGGTCCACGGGACGCGGGAAGGGAAGACCCAGTACTTC,CASSSVHGTREGKTQYF
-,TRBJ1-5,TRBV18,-,TGTGCCAGCTCTTTCGGGGTTTATAGCAATCAGCCCCAGCATTTT,CASSFGVYSNQPQHF
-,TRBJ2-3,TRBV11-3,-,TGTGCCAGCAGCTTACCCGGCCCGGGGGGCACAGATACGCAGTATTTT,CASSLPGPGGTDTQYF
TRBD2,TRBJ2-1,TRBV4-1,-,TGCGCCAGCAGCCAAGAGATAGCGGGGGGGTATGAGCAGTTCTTC,CASSQEIAGGYEQFF
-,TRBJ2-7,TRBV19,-,TGTGCCAGTAGTGAGTTAGCAGGGCAGATCTACGAGCAGTACTTC,CASSELAGQIYEQYF